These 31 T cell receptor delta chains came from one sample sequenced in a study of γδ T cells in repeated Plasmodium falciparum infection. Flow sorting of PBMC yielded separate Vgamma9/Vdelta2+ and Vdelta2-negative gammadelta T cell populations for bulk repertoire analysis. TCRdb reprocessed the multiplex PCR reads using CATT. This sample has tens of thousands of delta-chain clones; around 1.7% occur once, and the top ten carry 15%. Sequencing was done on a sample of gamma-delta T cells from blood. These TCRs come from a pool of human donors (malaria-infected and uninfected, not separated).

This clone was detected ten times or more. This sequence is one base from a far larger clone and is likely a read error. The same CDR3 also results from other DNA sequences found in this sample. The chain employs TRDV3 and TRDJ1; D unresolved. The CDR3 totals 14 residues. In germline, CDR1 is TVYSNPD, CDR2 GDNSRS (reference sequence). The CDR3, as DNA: TGCGCCTCTCGTCGTTGGCCATCATACCTCGAACTCATCTTT. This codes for CASRRWPSYLELIF.

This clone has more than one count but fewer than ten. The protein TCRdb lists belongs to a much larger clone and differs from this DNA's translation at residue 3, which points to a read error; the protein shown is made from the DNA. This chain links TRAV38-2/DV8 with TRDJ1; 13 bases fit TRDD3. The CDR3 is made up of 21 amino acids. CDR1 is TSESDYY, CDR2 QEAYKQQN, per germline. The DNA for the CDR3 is TGTGCTTGTAGGAGCGCGGCCTCCTACAGGTACTGGGGGATACGCTTCGATAAACTCATCTTT. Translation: CACRSAASYRYWGIRFDKLIF.

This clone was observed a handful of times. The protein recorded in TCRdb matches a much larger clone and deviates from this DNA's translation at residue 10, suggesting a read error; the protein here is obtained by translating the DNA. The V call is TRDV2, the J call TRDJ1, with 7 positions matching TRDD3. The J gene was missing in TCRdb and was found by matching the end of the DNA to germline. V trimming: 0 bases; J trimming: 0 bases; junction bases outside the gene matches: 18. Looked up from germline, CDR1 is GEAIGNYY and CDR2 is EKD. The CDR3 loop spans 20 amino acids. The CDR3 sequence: CACDTEDRLAGGPHTDKLIF. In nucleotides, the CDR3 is TGTGCCTGTGACACCGAAGACAGGTTGGCTGGGGGTCCACACACCGATAAACTCATCTTT.

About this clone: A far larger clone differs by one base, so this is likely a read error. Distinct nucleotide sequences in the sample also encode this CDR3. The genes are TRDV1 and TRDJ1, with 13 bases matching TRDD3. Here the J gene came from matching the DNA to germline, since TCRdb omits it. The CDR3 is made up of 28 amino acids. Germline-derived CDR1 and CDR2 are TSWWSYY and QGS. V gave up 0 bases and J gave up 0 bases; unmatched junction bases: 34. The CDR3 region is CALGELSHGFLREPYWGIRRAYTDKLIF. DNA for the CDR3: TGTGCTCTTGGGGAACTTAGTCATGGGTTCCTAAGGGAGCCGTACTGGGGGATACGTAGGGCATACACCGATAAACTCATCTTT.

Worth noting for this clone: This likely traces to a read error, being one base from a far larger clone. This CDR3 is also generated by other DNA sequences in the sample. DNA of the CDR3: TGTGCACTTGGGGAACCCCCGGATTCCACGGGGACTAGGCCGATTTTGGCCGATAAACTCATCTTT. Its protein product is CALGEPPDSTGTRPILADKLIF. The V call is TRDV1, the J call TRDJ1; a possible D gene is TRDD3 (5 bases). The V gene's germline CDR1 is TSWWSYY and CDR2 QGS. The CDR3 loop spans 22 amino acids.

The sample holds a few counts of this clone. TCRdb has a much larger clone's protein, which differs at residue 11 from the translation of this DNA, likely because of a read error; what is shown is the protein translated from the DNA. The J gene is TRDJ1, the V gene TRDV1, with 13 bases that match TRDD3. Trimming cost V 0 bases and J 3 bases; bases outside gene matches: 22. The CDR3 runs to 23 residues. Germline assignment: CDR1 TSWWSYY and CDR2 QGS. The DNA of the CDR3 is TGTGCTCTTGGGGAACTTATTGGTCTAGGCGCGTACTGGGGGATACGCTATGCCGATAAACTCATCTTT. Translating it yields CALGELIGLGAYWGIRYADKLIF.

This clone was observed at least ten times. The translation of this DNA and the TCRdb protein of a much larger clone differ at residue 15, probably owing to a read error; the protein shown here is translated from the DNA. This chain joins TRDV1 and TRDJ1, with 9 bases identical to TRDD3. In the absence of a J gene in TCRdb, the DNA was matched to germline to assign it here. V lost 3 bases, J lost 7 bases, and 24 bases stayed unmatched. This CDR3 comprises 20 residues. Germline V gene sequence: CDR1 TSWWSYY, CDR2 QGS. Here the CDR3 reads CALGDAPRLLLVLGETKLIF. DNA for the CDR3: TGTGCTCTTGGGGACGCCCCGAGACTCCTGCTCGTACTGGGGGAGACTAAACTCATCTTT.

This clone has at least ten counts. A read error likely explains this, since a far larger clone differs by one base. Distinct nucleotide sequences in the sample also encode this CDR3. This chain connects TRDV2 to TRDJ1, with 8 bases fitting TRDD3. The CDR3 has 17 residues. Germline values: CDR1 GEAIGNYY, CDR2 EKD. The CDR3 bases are TGTGCCTGCGACACCGTCTCCGGGATACGAAACACCGATAAACTCATCTTT. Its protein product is CACDTVSGIRNTDKLIF.

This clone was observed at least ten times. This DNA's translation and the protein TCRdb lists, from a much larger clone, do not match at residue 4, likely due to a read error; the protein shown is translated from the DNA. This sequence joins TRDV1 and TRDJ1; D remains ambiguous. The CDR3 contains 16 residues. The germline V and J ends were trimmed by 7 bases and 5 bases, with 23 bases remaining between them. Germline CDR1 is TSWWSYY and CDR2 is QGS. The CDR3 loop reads CALVDPFLPLTDKLIF. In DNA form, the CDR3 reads TGTGCTCTTGTGGACCCTTTCTTGCCCCTCACTGATAAACTCATCTTT.

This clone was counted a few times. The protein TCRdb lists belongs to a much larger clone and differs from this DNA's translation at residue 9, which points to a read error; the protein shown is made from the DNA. This chain's CDR3 is CALGELKPYRLILKYTDKLIF. CDR3 sequence (DNA): TGTGCTCTTGGGGAACTCAAACCTTACCGATTGATCCTAAAGTACACCGATAAACTCATCTTT. V usage is TRDV1 and J usage is TRDJ1; the D gene is possibly TRDD2 (5 bases). No J segment appears in TCRdb, so it was assigned here by matching the sequence to germline. The V gene's germline CDR1 is TSWWSYY and CDR2 QGS. The length of the CDR3 is 21 residues. Trimming stripped 0 bases from V and 0 bases from J, with 26 bases between.

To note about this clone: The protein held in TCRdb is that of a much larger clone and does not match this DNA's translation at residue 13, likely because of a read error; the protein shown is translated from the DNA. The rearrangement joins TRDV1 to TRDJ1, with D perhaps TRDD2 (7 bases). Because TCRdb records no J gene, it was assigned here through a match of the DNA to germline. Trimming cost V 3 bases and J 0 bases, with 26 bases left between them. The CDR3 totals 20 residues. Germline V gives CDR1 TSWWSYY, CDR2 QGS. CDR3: CALGDNFLVGWGAHTDKLIF. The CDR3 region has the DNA TGTGCTCTTGGGGACAACTTCCTAGTTGGGTGGGGGGCCCACACCGATAAACTCATCTTT.

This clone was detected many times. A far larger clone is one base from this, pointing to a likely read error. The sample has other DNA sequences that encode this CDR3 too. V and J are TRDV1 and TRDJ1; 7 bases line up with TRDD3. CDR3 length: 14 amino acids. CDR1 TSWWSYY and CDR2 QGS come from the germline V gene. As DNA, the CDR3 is TGTGCTCTTGGGGAACGGATCTGGGGGGCTAAACTTATCTTT. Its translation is CALGERIWGAKLIF.

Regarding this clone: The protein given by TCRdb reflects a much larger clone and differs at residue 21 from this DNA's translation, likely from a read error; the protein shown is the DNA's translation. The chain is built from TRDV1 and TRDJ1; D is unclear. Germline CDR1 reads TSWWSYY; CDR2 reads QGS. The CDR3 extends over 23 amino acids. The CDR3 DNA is TGTGCTCTTGGGGAACTAGACAGTAGCTACGGATGGTGGGCGAAACCGGGCTTCGATAAACCCATCTTT. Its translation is CALGELDSSYGWWAKPGFDKPIF.

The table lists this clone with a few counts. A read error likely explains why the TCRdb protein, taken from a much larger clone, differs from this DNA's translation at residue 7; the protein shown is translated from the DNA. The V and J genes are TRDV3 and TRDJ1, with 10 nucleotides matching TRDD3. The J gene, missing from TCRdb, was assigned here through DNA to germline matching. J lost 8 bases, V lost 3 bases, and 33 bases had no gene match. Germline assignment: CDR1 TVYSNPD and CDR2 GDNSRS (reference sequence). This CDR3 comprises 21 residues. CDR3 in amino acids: CALKGRIFPFYWGICPGKLIF. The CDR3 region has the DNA TGTGCCTTGAAGGGCCGGATATTCCCCTTCTACTGGGGGATTTGCCCTGGGAAACTCATCTTT.

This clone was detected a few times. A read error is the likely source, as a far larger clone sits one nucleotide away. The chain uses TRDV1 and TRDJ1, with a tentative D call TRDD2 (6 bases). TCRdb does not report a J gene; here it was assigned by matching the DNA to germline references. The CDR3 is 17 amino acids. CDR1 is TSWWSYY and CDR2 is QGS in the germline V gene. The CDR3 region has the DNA TGTGCCCTTGGGGAGGCCTTCCCGCTTTATTACACCGATAAACTCATCTTT. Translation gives CALGEAFPLYYTDKLIF.

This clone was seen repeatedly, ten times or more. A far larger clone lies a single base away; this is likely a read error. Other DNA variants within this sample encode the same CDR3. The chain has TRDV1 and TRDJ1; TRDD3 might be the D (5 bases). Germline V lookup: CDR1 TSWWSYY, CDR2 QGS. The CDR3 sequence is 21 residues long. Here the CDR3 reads CALGELAVAGSSRWYTDKLIF. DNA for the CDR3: TGTGCACTTGGGGAACTGGCGGTGGCGGGATCCTCAAGGTGGTACACCGATAAACTCATCTTT.

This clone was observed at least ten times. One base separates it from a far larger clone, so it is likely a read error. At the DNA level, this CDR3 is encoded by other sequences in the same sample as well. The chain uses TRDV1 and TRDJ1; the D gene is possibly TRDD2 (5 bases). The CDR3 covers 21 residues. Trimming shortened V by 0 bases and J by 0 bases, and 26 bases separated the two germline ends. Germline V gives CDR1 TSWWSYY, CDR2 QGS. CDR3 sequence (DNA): TGTGCTCTTGGGGAACTGCTATTCGCCTACGTTGTTCCGCAGTACACCGATAAACTCATCTTT. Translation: CALGELLFAYVVPQYTDKLIF.

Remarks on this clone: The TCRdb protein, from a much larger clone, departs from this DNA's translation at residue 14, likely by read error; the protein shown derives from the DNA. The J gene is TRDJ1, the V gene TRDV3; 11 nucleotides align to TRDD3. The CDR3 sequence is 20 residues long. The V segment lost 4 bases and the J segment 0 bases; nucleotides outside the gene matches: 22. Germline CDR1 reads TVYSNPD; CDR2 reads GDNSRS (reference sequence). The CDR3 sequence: CASFSYVRAGGYLHTDKLIF. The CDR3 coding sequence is TGTGCCTCTTTTTCCTACGTTCGGGCTGGGGGATACCTACACACCGATAAACTCATCTTT.

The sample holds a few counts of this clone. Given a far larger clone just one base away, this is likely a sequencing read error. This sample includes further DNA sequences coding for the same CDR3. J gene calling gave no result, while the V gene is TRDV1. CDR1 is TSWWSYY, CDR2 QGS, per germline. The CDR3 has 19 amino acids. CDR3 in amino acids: CALASALRLGAPPAGKHIF. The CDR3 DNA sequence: TGTGCTCTTGCGTCAGCACTCCGTCTCGGGGCCCCTCCGGCGGGTAAACACATCTTT.

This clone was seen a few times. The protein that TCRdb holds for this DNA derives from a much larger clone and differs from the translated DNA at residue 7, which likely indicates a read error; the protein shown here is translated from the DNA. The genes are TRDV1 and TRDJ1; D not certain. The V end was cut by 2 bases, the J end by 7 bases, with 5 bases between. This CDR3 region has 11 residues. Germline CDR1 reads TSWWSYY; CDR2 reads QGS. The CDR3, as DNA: TGTGCTCTTGGGGAAAATCTTAAACTCATCTTT. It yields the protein CALGENLKLIF.

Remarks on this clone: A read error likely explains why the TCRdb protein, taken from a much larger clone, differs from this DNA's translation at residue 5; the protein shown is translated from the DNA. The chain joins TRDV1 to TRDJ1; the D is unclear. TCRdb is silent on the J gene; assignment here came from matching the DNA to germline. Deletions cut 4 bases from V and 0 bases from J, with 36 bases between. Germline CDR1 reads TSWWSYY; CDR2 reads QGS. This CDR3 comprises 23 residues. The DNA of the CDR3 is TGTGCTCTTGGGGGACTAGCATCCACTTACCGGCTTTACGTCTGGACGTACACCGATAAACTCATCTTT. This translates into CALGGLASTYRLYVWTYTDKLIF.

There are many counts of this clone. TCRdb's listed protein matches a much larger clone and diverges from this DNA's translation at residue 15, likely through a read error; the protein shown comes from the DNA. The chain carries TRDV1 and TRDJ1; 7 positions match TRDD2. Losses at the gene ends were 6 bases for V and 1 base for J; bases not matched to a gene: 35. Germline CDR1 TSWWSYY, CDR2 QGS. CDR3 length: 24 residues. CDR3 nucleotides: TGTGCTCTTGGCCGATCAAAGATTCCTGCCTTCCTTCGGGGGGTAGGAGGGGGCACCGATAAACTCATCTTT. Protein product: CALGRSKIPAFLRGVGGGTDKLIF.

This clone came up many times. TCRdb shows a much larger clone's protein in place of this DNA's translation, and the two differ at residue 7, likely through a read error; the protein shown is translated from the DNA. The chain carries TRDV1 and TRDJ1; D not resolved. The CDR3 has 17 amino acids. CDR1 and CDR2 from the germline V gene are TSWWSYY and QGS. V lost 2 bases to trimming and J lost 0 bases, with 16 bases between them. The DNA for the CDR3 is TGTGCTCTTGGGGAAGGTCTCCTCCAGACCTACACCGATAAACTCATCTTT. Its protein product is CALGEGLLQTYTDKLIF.

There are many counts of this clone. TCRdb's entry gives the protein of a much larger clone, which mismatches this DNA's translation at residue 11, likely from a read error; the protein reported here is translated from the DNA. The CDR3 sequence is CACDSLLNTDRLIF. CDR3 DNA: TGTGCCTGTGACTCCTTACTTAACACCGATAGACTCATCTTT. The V and J genes are TRDV2 and TRDJ1; no firm D call. Germline lookup yields CDR1 GEAIGNYY and CDR2 EKD. CDR3 length: 14 residues.

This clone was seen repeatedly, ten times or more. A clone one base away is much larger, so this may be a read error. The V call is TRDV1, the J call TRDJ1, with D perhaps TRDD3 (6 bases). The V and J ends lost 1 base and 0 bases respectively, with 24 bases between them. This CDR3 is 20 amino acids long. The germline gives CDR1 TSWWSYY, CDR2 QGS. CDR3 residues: CALGEQVGWGSHSYTDKLIF. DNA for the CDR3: TGTGCTCTTGGGGAACAAGTCGGTTGGGGGTCACACTCATACACCGATAAACTCATCTTT.

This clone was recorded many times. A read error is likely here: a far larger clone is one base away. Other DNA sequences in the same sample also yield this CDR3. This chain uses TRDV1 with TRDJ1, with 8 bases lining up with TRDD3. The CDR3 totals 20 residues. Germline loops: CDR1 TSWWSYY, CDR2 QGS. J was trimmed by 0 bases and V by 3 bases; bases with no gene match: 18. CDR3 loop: CALGELLWGTSLKYTDKLIF. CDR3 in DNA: TGTGCTCTTGGGGAGTTACTCTGGGGGACGAGCTTAAAGTACACCGATAAACTCATCTTT.

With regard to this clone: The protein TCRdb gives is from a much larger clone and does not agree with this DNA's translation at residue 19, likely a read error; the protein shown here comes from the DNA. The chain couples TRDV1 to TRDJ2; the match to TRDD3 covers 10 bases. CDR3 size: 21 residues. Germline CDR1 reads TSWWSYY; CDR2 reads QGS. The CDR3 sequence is CALGVSSYWGIQTSLTAQPFF. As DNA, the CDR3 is TGTGCTCTTGGGGTTTCCTCGTACTGGGGGATCCAAACTTCTTTGACAGCACAACCCTTCTTT.

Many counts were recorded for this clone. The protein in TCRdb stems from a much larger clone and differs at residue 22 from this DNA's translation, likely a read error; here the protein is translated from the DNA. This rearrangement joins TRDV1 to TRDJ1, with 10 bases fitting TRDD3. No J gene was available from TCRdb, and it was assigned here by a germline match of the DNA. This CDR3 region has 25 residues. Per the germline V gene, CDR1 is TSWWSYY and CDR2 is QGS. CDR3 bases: TGTGCTCTTGGGGACTCTCCTACAACGGAACCCCAACCCCGTACTGGGGGATTACCAACCGATAGACTCATCTTT. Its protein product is CALGDSPTTEPQPRTGGLPTDRLIF.

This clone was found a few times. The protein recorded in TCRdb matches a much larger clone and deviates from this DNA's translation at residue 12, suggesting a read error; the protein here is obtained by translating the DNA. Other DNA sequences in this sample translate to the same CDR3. The CDR3 protein is CALGEPSRYWGVFPLTAQLFF. The CDR3 nucleotides are TGTGCTCTTGGGGAACCTTCACGCTACTGGGGGGTTTTCCCCCTGACAGCACAACTCTTCTTT. The V call is TRDV1, the J call TRDJ2; TRDD3 agrees at 8 bases. This CDR3 region has 21 residues. Losses at the gene ends were 1 base for V and 3 bases for J; bases not matched to a gene: 19. Per the germline V gene, CDR1 is TSWWSYY and CDR2 is QGS.

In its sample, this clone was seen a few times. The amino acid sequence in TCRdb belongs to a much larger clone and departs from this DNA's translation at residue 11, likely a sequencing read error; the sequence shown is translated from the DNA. CDR3 region: CAMREPKLDKPIF. The DNA of the CDR3 is TGTGCAATGAGAGAGCCCAAACTCGATAAACCCATCTTT. The V gene is TRAV14/DV4, the J gene TRDJ1; D not resolved. From germline, CDR1 is TSDPSYG and CDR2 QGSYDQQN (reference sequence). The CDR3 covers 13 residues.

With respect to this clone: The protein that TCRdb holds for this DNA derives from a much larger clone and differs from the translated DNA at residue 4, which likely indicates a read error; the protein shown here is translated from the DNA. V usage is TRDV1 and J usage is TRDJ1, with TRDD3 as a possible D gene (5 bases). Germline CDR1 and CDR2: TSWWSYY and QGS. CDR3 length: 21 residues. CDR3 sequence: CALWELAVAGSSRWYTDKLIF. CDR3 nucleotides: TGTGCTCTTTGGGAACTAGCGGTGGCGGGATCCTCAAGATGGTACACCGATAAACTCATCTTT.